This T cell receptor (beta chain) derives from a study of CD4 T cells in relation to SARS-CoV-2 and coronaviruses. Overall study results and limits: Monoreactive clones expanded significantly more to SARS-CoV-2 than crossreactive clones did.

This clone was seen just once. What it binds is unknown. Before the COVID-19 pandemic, during about 2011-2019, CD4+ T cells were taken from unexposed donors. The cells were cultured for about ten days before CD4+ T cells were isolated. The data were produced by immunoSEQ multiplex PCR, yet TCRdb's version contains in-frame clones alone and is incomplete. The data contain more than 20,000 clones, around 76% of them singletons. The V segment lost 11 bases and the J segment 6 bases; nucleotides outside the gene matches: 16. In germline, CDR1 is SGHVT, CDR2 SQSDAQ. CDR3 length: 14 residues. The material sequenced was CD4+ T cells from PBMCs, cultured in vitro. The chain combines TRBV7-4 with TRBJ2-7; 7 bases match TRBD1. The receptor's source is a human donor in good health. CDR3 nucleotides: TGTGCCCCCCCGCCCCGGGACAGTAGGGTCGAGCAGTACTTC. This translates into CAPPPRDSRVEQYF. The full variable domain, rest sourced from reference TRBV7-4 and TRBJ2-7, is GAGVSQSPRYKVAKRGRDVALRCDSISGHVTLYWYRQTLGQGSEVLTYSQSDAQRDKSGRPSGRFSAERPERSVSTLKIQRTEQGDSAVYLCAPPPRDSRVEQYFGPGTRLTVT.